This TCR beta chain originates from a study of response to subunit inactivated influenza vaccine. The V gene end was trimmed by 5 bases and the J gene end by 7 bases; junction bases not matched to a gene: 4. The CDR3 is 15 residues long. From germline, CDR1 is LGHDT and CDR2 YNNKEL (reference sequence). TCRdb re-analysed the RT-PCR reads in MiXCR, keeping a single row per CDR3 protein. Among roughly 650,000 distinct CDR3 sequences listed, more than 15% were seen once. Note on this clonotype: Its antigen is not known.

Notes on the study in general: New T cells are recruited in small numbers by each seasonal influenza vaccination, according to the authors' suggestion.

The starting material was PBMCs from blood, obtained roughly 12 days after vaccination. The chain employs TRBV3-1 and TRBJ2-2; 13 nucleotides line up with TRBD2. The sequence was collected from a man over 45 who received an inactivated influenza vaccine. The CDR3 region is CASSATSGRSGELFF. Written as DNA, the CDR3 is TGTGCCAGCAGCGCGACTAGCGGGAGGAGCGGGGAGCTGTTTTTT.